The next 32 T cell receptor beta chains were all read from a single sample in a study of blood T cells in healthy people across ages. Then a second PCR, running about 6 to 11 cycles, was carried out with a sample-barcoded 5' primer and a J-beta primer mix. MiXCR was run by TCRdb on the 5' RACE reads, yielding one entry per CDR3 protein. The data contain 700,000 or so distinct CDR3 sequences, about a fifth of them seen just once; the ten biggest clones take up about 22%. Sample: blood. Receptor source: an older man in good health.

The rearrangement joins TRBV23-1 to TRBJ1-1; D not certain. TRBV23-1 counts as an open reading frame of uncertain function. Deletions cut 0 bases from V and 4 bases from J, with 12 bases between. This CDR3 comprises 15 residues. CDR3 protein: CASSQSKEGSTEAFF. CDR3 in DNA: TGCGCCAGCAGTCAATCCAAAGAGGGAAGCACTGAAGCTTTCTTT.

Only a few counts were recorded for this clonotype. The V call is TRBV3-1, the J call TRBJ2-7; D remains ambiguous. Germline CDR1 LGHDT, CDR2 YNNKEL (reference sequence). The V gene lost 0 bases and the J gene lost 0 bases, with 12 bases spanning the gap. The CDR3 runs to 16 residues. The CDR3 DNA is TGTGCCAGCAGCCAAGAGTTTGGCGTGAGCTCCTACGAGCAGTACTTC. This codes for CASSQEFGVSSYEQYF.

Only a few counts were recorded for this clonotype. The chain combines TRBV12-3 or TRBV12-4 with TRBJ1-4; D remains unclear. Trimming removed 2 bases from V and 1 base from J, with 20 bases in between. The CDR3 loop spans 19 amino acids. CDR3 region: CASSLKSLGGGRTNEKLFF. The CDR3 nucleotides are TGTGCCAGCAGTTTAAAATCGTTGGGTGGCGGCCGAACTAATGAAAAACTGTTTTTT.

This chain uses TRBV3-1 with TRBJ2-7, with D possibly TRBD1 on 6 matching bases. The CDR3 totals 13 residues. Between the trimmed V and J ends, which lost 6 bases and 6 bases, there was a span of 15 bases. Germline values: CDR1 LGHDT, CDR2 YNNKEL (reference sequence). CDR3 bases: TGTGCCAGCAGACAGGGATACGGGCTCGAGCAGTACTTC. Amino acids: CASRQGYGLEQYF.

The chain combines TRBV7-6 with TRBJ2-5, with D unclear. This CDR3 is 13 amino acids long. Between the trimmed V and J ends, which lost 4 bases and 0 bases, there was a span of 6 bases. From germline, CDR1 is SGHVS and CDR2 FNYEAQ. CDR3 coding DNA: TGTGCCAGCAGCTCCCTGTACCAAGAGACCCAGTACTTC. It specifies CASSSLYQETQYF.

The table lists this clonotype with a few counts. The rearrangement joins TRBV6-1 to TRBJ2-1, with D tentatively TRBD1 (5 bases). Germline V gene sequence: CDR1 MNHNS, CDR2 SASEGT. V was pared by 4 bases and J by 5 bases, with 15 bases between. The CDR3 loop spans 15 amino acids. DNA for the CDR3: TGTGCCAGCAGTGCCCTCGGCCAGGGCCACAATGAGCAGTTCTTC. It is translated as CASSALGQGHNEQFF.

This clonotype was counted only a few times. The chain links TRBV21-1 to TRBJ1-5; the table's D call, TRBD1, was not checked against the DNA. TRBV21-1 is a pseudogene locus. The CDR3 consists of 19 residues. In DNA, the CDR3 is TGTGCCAGCAGCAAAAAAAACGACAGGGGTACCGGGAATAATCAGCCCCAGCATTTT. This gives the protein CASSKKNDRGTGNNQPQHF.

This clonotype was observed a few times. V and J are TRBV9 and TRBJ2-2, with D perhaps matching TRBD1 or TRBD2 (5 bases each). CDR1 is SGDLS, CDR2 YYNGEE, per germline. The V end was cut by 4 bases, the J end by 1 base, with 11 bases between. The CDR3 is made up of 15 amino acids. CDR3 nucleotide sequence: TGTGCCAGCAGCTCCCGGGACCAGAACACCGGGGAGCTGTTTTTT. It is translated as CASSSRDQNTGELFF. Together with reference TRBV9 and TRBJ2-2, the CDR3 gives the full variable domain: DSGVTQTPKHLITATGQRVTLRCSPRSGDLSVYWYQQSLDQGLQFLIQYYNGEERAKGNILERFSAQQFPDLHSELNLSSLELGDSALYFCASSSRDQNTGELFFGEGSRLTVL.

With respect to this clonotype: A read error may be the cause here, since a much bigger clone is one base away. The genes are TRBV10-3 and TRBJ1-1; no reliable D call. Germline lookup yields CDR1 ENHRY and CDR2 SYGVKD. The CDR3 runs to 12 residues. CDR3: CASLAEDTVAFF. The CDR3 DNA is TGTGCGAGCTTAGCGGAAGACACTGTAGCTTTCTTT.

The V call is TRBV6-1, the J call TRBJ2-3; TRBD2 matches at 8 bases. V was pared by 6 bases and J by 5 bases, with 10 bases of the junction left unmatched. The germline V gene has CDR1 MNHNS and CDR2 SASEGT. The length of the CDR3 is 15 residues. The chain's CDR3 is CASRLMSGRGDTQYF. DNA for the CDR3: TGTGCCAGCAGACTGATGAGCGGGAGAGGAGATACGCAGTATTTT.

This clonotype was found a few times. V and J are TRBV5-1 and TRBJ1-2, with 8 bases that match TRBD1. There are 14 residues in the CDR3. The V segment lost 1 base and the J segment 8 bases; nucleotides outside the gene matches: 7. Germline V CDR1 and CDR2: SGHRS, YFSETQ. CDR3 region: CASSLTDRGGGYTF. The CDR3 coding sequence is TGCGCCAGCAGCTTGACCGACAGGGGAGGCGGCTACACCTTC. The full variable domain, rest sourced from reference TRBV5-1 and TRBJ1-2, is KAGVTQTPRYLIKTRGQQVTLSCSPISGHRSVSWYQQTPGQGLQFLFEYFSETQRNKGNFPGRFSGRQFSNSRSEMNVSTLELGDSALYLCASSLTDRGGGYTFGSGTRLTVV.

V usage is TRBV28 and J usage is TRBJ1-2; 7 bases are a match to TRBD1. The length of the CDR3 is 15 residues. The V segment lost 6 bases and the J segment 5 bases; nucleotides outside the gene matches: 12. Germline assignment: CDR1 MDHEN and CDR2 SYDVKM. CDR3 protein: CASSPVGRGEYGYTF. In nucleotides, the CDR3 is TGTGCCAGCAGCCCCGTCGGCAGGGGGGAGTATGGCTACACCTTC.

V gene TRBV2 combines with J gene TRBJ2-7; D possibly corresponds to TRBD1 (6 bases). Germline V gives CDR1 SNHLY, CDR2 FYNNEI. V lost 6 bases and J 4 bases, leaving 7 bases between the germline ends. This CDR3 is 11 amino acids long. The CDR3, as DNA: TGTGCCAGCAGAGGGGGATACGAGCAGTACTTC. Translation: CASRGGYEQYF. The entire variable domain, with the rest obtained from reference TRBV2 and TRBJ2-7, is as follows: EPEVTQTPSHQVTQMGQEVILRCVPISNHLYFYWYRQILGQKVEFLVSFYNNEISEKSEIFDDQFSVERPDGSNFTLKIRSTKLEDSAMYFCASRGGYEQYFGPGTRLTVT.

This clonotype was detected only a few times. The gene calls are TRBV29-1 and TRBJ1-1; D is undetermined. This CDR3 is 14 amino acids long. V was trimmed by 1 base and J by 0 bases, leaving 9 bases between them. Germline V lookup: CDR1 SQVTM, CDR2 ANQGSEA. DNA for the CDR3: TGCAGCGTTGAAGGACGGCTCATGAACACTGAAGCTTTCTTT. Its translation: CSVEGRLMNTEAFF.

A word on this clonotype: At one end the junction does not follow the germline gene, possibly because of a read error. The chain uses TRBV5-1 and TRBJ2-4, with TRBD1 matching 7 bases. Per the germline V gene, CDR1 is SGHRS and CDR2 is YFSETQ. There are 16 residues in the CDR3. The CDR3 nucleotides are TGCGCCGGCAGCCCGGGACGACAGGGTCGGGAAAACATTCAGTACTTC. Protein: CAGSPGRQGRENIQYF.

The V gene is TRBV5-1, the J gene TRBJ2-7; 10 bases match TRBD2. The J call may be faulty, since TRBJ2-1 better matches the DNA end. This CDR3 has 16 residues. Per germline, CDR1 SGHRS and CDR2 YFSETQ. The CDR3 protein is CASSESSSGSFYEQFF. The CDR3 nucleotides read TGCGCCAGCAGCGAAAGCTCTAGCGGGAGTTTCTATGAGCAGTTCTTC.

The chain joins TRBV28 to TRBJ2-6, with a weak D call TRBD1 (5 bases). The CDR3 runs 14 residues. CDR1 and CDR2 (germline): MDHEN, SYDVKM. V was clipped by 7 bases and J by 1 base, with 8 bases between them. CDR3 in DNA: TGTGCCAGCATATCAGGGTCTGGGGCCAACGTCCTGACTTTC. Amino acid sequence: CASISGSGANVLTF.

This clonotype was counted a few times. The rearrangement uses TRBV3-1 and TRBJ2-7; tentatively, D is TRBD1 (6 bases). Germline CDR1 reads LGHDT; CDR2 reads YNNKEL (reference sequence). The CDR3 spans 17 residues. Trimming left V 0 bases short and J 0 bases short, with 15 bases between. The CDR3 DNA follows: TGTGCCAGCAGCCAAGATAGTACGTCGGGACACTCCTACGAGCAGTACGTC. Protein: CASSQDSTSGHSYEQYV.

This clonotype was recorded at least ten times. The genes are TRBV29-1 and TRBJ1-2; D uncertain. CDR1 SQVTM and CDR2 ANQGSEA come from the germline V gene. The CDR3 is 14 amino acids. The germline V and J ends were trimmed by 5 bases and 4 bases, with 17 bases remaining between them. CDR3 nucleotides: TGCAGCGTTCAAAGCTGGCCGGTCGGCTATGGCTACACCTTC. It is translated as CSVQSWPVGYGYTF.

This clonotype has just a few counts. The chain joins TRBV2 to TRBJ1-2; D is uncertain. The CDR3 length is 14 residues. Trimming stripped 7 bases from V and 4 bases from J, with 16 bases between. The germline gives CDR1 SNHLY, CDR2 FYNNEI. The CDR3 reads CASIWASSSYGYTF. CDR3 DNA: TGTGCCAGCATATGGGCTTCCAGCAGCTATGGCTACACCTTC. The whole variable domain, remainder taken from reference TRBV2 and TRBJ1-2, is EPEVTQTPSHQVTQMGQEVILRCVPISNHLYFYWYRQILGQKVEFLVSFYNNEISEKSEIFDDQFSVERPDGSNFTLKIRSTKLEDSAMYFCASIWASSSYGYTFGSGTRLTVV.

This clonotype showed up just a few times. CDR3: CASKTTQGQGGYGYTF. The CDR3 DNA reads as TGTGCCAGCAAAACCACCCAAGGACAGGGGGGATATGGCTACACCTTC. The gene calls are TRBV28 and TRBJ1-2; 10 bases agree with TRBD1. This CDR3 contains 16 residues. V dropped 7 bases and J dropped 5; count of bases not matched to a gene: 13. Looked up from germline, CDR1 is MDHEN and CDR2 is SYDVKM.

This chain links TRBV20-1 with TRBJ2-5; 9 nucleotides line up with TRBD2. Looked up from germline, CDR1 is DFQATT and CDR2 is SNEGSKA (reference sequence). The CDR3 is 14 residues long. The trim removed 6 bases at V and 4 bases at J, leaving 9 bases unmatched. The CDR3 reads CSAHSGRGVETQYF. The CDR3 coding sequence is TGCAGTGCCCATAGCGGGAGAGGTGTAGAGACCCAGTACTTC.

A word on this clonotype: Compared with germline, one end of the junction differs, possibly owing to a read error. The genes are TRBV30 and TRBJ1-5; no firm D call. CDR3 size: 13 residues. Germline-derived CDR1 and CDR2 are GTSNPN and SVGIG (reference sequence). The CDR3 region has the DNA TGTGCCTGGAGTGTACAAGGCAATCAGCCCCAGCACTTT. This encodes CAWSVQGNQPQHF.

This clonotype has only a few counts. The chain links TRBV20-1 to TRBJ2-5; D perhaps matches TRBD2 (6 bases). Trimming took 5 bases from V and 2 from J, leaving 15 bases between them. The CDR3 has 14 residues. In germline, CDR1 is DFQATT, CDR2 SNEGSKA (reference sequence). The CDR3 loop reads CSAPFGGAQETQYF. CDR3 in DNA: TGCAGTGCTCCCTTCGGCGGGGCTCAAGAGACCCAGTACTTC.

The chain joins TRBV7-2 to TRBJ2-3; tentative D call: TRBD2 (6 bases). V was trimmed by 8 bases and J by 5 bases, leaving 20 bases between them. CDR1 and CDR2 from the germline V gene are SGHTA and FQGNSA. The CDR3 loop spans 15 amino acids. CDR3 sequence (DNA): TGTGCCAGCTCCAAAGCCGGGCTAGCGATAGATACGCAGTATTTT. This encodes CASSKAGLAIDTQYF.

Concerning this clonotype itself: A much larger clone differs by one base, so this may be a read error. The J gene is TRBJ1-4, the V gene TRBV29-1; D gene unclear. Germline-derived CDR1 and CDR2 are SQVTM and ANQGSEA. The V and J ends lost 0 bases and 3 bases respectively, with 8 bases between them. The CDR3 sequence is 14 residues long. The CDR3 is CSVEDRVSNEKLFF. The CDR3 bases are TGCAGCGTTGAAGACAGAGTGTCTAATGAAAAACTGTTTTTT.

The chain has TRBV5-5 and TRBJ2-5; 9 bases align to TRBD2. Germline assignment: CDR1 SGHKS and CDR2 YYEKEE (reference sequence). V was clipped by 4 bases and J by 3 bases; unmatched bases: 10. This CDR3 is built from 16 residues. The CDR3 DNA sequence: TGTGCCAGCAGCCCAGCGGGGGGACGTAACGAAGAGACCCAGTACTTC. Translation gives CASSPAGGRNEETQYF. Complete variable domain (other parts from reference TRBV5-5 and TRBJ2-5): DAGVTQSPTHLIKTRGQQVTLRCSPISGHKSVSWYQQVLGQGPQFIFQYYEKEERGRGNFPDRFSARQFPNYSSELNVNALLLGDSALYLCASSPAGGRNEETQYFGPGTRLLVL.

A note on this clonotype: One end of the junction fails to match germline, which may point to a read error. The chain carries TRBV10-2 and TRBJ2-5; tentatively, D is TRBD1 or TRBD2 (6 bases each). CDR1 WSHSY and CDR2 SAAADI come from the germline V gene. The CDR3 runs 12 residues. CDR3 in DNA: TGCGCCGGCAGTGAAGGGGGGGAGACCCAGTACTTC. This sequence encodes CAGSEGGETQYF.

V is TRBV10-3 and J is TRBJ1-2; no reliable D call. Germline-derived CDR1 and CDR2 are ENHRY and SYGVKD. This CDR3 spans 13 amino acids. The V end lost 11 bases, the J end lost 3 bases, and 16 bases lay between the germline ends. The CDR3 loop is CAAVRGSDYGYTF. The CDR3 DNA reads TGTGCCGCCGTCAGAGGGTCCGACTATGGCTACACCTTC.

This clonotype occurred a few times. The rearrangement uses TRBV4-1 and TRBJ1-2; the D gene is possibly TRBD1 (6 bases). V lost 3 bases, J lost 2 bases, and 13 bases lay in between. CDR1 is MGHRA, CDR2 YSYEKL, per germline. The CDR3 extends over 15 amino acids. CDR3 nucleotides: TGCGCCAGCAGCCAGATTGCAGGGGCCAACTATGGCTACACCTTC. The encoded protein is CASSQIAGANYGYTF.

The chain uses TRBV27 and TRBJ2-3; 10 positions match TRBD1. With 3 bases clipped from V and 6 bases from J, the junction kept 12 bases outside the gene matches. Germline loops: CDR1 MNHEY, CDR2 SMNVEV (reference sequence). The CDR3 spans 17 residues. The CDR3 coding sequence is TGTGCCAGCAGTTTTTTATCCCGACAGGGGGCCCAGGATACGCAGTATTTT. Translated: CASSFLSRQGAQDTQYF.

This rearrangement joins TRBV7-6 to TRBJ1-1; a weak D match, TRBD1 (6 bases). The CDR3 covers 15 residues. CDR1 SGHVS and CDR2 FNYEAQ come from the germline V gene. V was trimmed by 11 bases and J by 4 bases, leaving 23 bases between them. The DNA of the CDR3 is TGTGCCTACCGAGGGGGGGCAGAGGAAGGCACTGAAGCTTTCTTT. Its translation is CAYRGGAEEGTEAFF.